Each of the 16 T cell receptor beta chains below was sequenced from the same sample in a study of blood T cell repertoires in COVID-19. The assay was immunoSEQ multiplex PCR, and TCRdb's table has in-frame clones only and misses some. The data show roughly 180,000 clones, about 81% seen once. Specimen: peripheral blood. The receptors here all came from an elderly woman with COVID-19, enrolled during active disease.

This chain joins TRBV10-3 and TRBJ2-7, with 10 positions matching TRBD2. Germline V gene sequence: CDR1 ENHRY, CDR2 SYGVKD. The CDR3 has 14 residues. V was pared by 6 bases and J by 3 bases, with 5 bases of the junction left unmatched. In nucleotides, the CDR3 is TGTGCCATCAGGGCCGGGACTAGCGTCTACGAGCAGTACTTC. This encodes CAIRAGTSVYEQYF.

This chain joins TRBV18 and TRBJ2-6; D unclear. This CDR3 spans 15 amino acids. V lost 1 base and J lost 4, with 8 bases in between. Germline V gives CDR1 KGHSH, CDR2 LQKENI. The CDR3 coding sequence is TGTGCCAGCTCACCACAGATGGCAGGGGCCAACGTCCTGACTTTC. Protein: CASSPQMAGANVLTF.

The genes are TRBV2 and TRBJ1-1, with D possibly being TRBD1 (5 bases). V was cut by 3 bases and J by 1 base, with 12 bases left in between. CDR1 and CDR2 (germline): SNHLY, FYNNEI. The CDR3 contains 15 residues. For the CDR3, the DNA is TGTGCCAGCAGTGAGTGGGGCCGCGAGAACACTGAAGCTTTCTTT. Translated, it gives CASSEWGRENTEAFF.

The CDR3 nucleotides read TGCAGCGTTGGGGCGGGAGTCACAGATACGCAGTATTTT. Amino acid sequence: CSVGAGVTDTQYF. This sequence joins TRBV29-1 and TRBJ2-3; TRBD2 aligns across 7 bases. V shed 4 bases, J shed 2 bases, and the junction held 3 bases outside the gene matches. Germline V CDR1 and CDR2: SQVTM, ANQGSEA. The CDR3 consists of 13 residues.

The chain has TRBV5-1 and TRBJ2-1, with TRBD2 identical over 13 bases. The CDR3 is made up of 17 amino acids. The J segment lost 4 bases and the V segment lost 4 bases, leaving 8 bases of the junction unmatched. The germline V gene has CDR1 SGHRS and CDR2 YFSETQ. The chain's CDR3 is CASSVQPGLAGYNEQFF. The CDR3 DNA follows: TGCGCCAGCAGCGTACAACCGGGACTAGCGGGGTACAATGAGCAGTTCTTC.

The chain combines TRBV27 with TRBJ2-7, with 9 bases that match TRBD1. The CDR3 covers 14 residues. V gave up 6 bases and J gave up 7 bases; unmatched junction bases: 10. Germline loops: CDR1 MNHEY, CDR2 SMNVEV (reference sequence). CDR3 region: CASSQGTGLLEQYF. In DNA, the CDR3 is TGTGCCAGCAGCCAGGGGACAGGGTTGCTTGAGCAGTACTTC.

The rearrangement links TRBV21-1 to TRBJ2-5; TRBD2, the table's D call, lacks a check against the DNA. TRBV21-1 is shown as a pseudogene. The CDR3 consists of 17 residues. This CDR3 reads CASSKGGDRPPKETQYF. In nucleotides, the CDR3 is TGTGCCAGCAGCAAAGGGGGAGACCGACCTCCGAAAGAGACCCAGTACTTC.

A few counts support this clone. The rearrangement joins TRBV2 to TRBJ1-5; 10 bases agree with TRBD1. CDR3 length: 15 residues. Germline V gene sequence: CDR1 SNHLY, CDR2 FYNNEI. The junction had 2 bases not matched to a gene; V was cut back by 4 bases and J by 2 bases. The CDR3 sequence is CASSVGQGGNQPQHF. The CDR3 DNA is TGTGCCAGCAGTGTAGGACAGGGGGGCAATCAGCCCCAGCATTTT. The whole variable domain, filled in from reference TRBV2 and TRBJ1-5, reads EPEVTQTPSHQVTQMGQEVILRCVPISNHLYFYWYRQILGQKVEFLVSFYNNEISEKSEIFDDQFSVERPDGSNFTLKIRSTKLEDSAMYFCASSVGQGGNQPQHFGDGTRLSIL.

The CDR3 bases are TGTGCCAGCAGTGAATTTGCCTTGGCGGGGAACAATGAGCAGTTCTTC. This gives the protein CASSEFALAGNNEQFF. V usage is TRBV6-1 and J usage is TRBJ2-1; maybe TRBD2 (6 bases). The CDR3 is 16 residues long. V shed 2 bases and J shed 5 bases, with 16 bases lying between them. The germline gives CDR1 MNHNS, CDR2 SASEGT.

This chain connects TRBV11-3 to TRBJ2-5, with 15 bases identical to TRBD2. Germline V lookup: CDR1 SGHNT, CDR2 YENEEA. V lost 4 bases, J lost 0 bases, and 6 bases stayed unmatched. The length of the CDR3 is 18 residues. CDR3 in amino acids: CASSSGLAGGPYQETQYF. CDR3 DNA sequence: TGTGCCAGCAGCTCGGGACTAGCGGGGGGCCCGTACCAAGAGACCCAGTACTTC.

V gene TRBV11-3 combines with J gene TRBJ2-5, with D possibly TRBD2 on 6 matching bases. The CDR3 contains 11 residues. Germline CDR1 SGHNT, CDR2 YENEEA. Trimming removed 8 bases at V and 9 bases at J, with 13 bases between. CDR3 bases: TGTGCCAGCGCAACGGAGGGCGCCCAGTACTTC. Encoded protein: CASATEGAQYF.

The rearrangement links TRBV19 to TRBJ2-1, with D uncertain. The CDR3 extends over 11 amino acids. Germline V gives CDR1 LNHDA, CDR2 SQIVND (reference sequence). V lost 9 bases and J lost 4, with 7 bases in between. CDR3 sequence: CASYDYNEQFF. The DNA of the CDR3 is TGTGCCAGCTACGATTACAATGAGCAGTTCTTC.

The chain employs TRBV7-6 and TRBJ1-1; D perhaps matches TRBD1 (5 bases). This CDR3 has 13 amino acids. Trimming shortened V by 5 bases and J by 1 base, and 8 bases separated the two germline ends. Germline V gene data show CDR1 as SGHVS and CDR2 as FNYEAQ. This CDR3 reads CASSRGGNTEAFF. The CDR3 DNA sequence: TGTGCCAGCAGCAGGGGAGGGAACACTGAAGCTTTCTTT.

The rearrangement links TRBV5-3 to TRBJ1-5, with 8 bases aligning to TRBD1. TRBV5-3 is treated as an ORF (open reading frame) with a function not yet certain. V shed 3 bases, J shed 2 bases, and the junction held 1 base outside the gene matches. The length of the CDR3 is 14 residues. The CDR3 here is CARSSTGGNQPQHF. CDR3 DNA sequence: TGTGCCAGAAGCTCGACAGGGGGCAATCAGCCCCAGCATTTT.

In DNA form, the CDR3 reads TGTGCCAGCAGCAAGGGCCCCGGGACAGCACTCCAAGAGACCCAGTACTTC. Translated: CASSKGPGTALQETQYF. The rearrangement joins TRBV21-1 to TRBJ2-5; the table assigns TRBD1, which was not confirmed against the DNA. TRBV21-1 is classified as a pseudogene. There are 17 residues in the CDR3.

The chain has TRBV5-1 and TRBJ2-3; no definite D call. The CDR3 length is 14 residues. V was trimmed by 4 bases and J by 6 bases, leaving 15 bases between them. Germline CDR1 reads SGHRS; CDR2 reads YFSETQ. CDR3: CASSLAPRADTQYF. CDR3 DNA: TGCGCCAGCAGCCTGGCCCCCCGCGCCGATACGCAGTATTTT.